A single sample is the source of the 12 T cell receptor beta chains below, sequenced in a study of cytomegalovirus exposure and HLA in healthy donors. Amplification used 60 Vbeta primers and 13 Jbeta primers. Using immunoSEQ multiplex PCR, the repertoire was profiled, and TCRdb retains in-frame clones only, with some absent. The sample lists just over 200,000 clones, 82% occurring once. Sequencing input: PBMCs. The receptors were sampled from a woman aged 40 to 50 in good health and CMV-seronegative.

The chain recombines TRBV5-4 with TRBJ2-1, with 13 bases aligning to TRBD2. In germline, CDR1 is SGHNT, CDR2 YYREEE (reference sequence). There are 17 residues in the CDR3. The junction had 5 bases not matched to a gene; V was cut back by 4 bases and J by 1 base. The CDR3 spells CASSLWTSGSSYNEQFF. The CDR3 DNA reads TGTGCCAGCAGCCTTTGGACTAGCGGGAGTTCCTACAATGAGCAGTTCTTC. Variable domain in full (rest from reference TRBV5-4 and TRBJ2-1): ETGVTQSPTHLIKTRGQQVTLRCSSQSGHNTVSWYQQALGQGPQFIFQYYREEENGRGNFPPRFSGLQFPNYSSELNVNALELDDSALYLCASSLWTSGSSYNEQFFGPGTRLTVL.

Turning to this clone: Its ends do not fully match the called genes, so a read error is possible. The rearrangement links TRBV9 to TRBJ2-7, with 9 bases fitting TRBD2. The CDR3 loop spans 16 amino acids. Germline CDR1 SGDLS, CDR2 YYNGEE. The CDR3 spells CASSVGLAGISYEQYF. CDR3 coding DNA: TGTGCCAGTAGCGTAGGGCTAGCGGGGATCTCCTACGAGCAGTACTTC.

This rearrangement joins TRBV2 to TRBJ1-4; D uncertain. Trimming cost V 4 bases and J 7 bases, with 10 bases left between them. The CDR3 loop spans 13 amino acids. The germline gives CDR1 SNHLY, CDR2 FYNNEI. This CDR3 is CASSVYDSEKLFF. The CDR3 region has the DNA TGTGCCAGCAGTGTATATGATAGTGAAAAACTGTTTTTT.

This clone was picked up one time. This chain uses TRBV28 with TRBJ2-5; D possibly corresponds to TRBD1 (6 bases). Per germline, CDR1 MDHEN and CDR2 SYDVKM. V was clipped by 4 bases and J by 1 base, with 16 bases between them. This CDR3 region has 16 residues. CDR3 region: CASSSGTPGAQETQYF. Here the CDR3 DNA reads TGTGCCAGCAGTTCCGGGACACCTGGGGCCCAAGAGACCCAGTACTTC.

This chain connects TRBV19 to TRBJ2-7; TRBD2 matches at 7 bases. Trimming took 9 bases from V and 5 from J; bases not matched to a gene: 16. The CDR3 runs to 15 residues. The V gene's germline CDR1 is LNHDA and CDR2 SQIVND (reference sequence). For the CDR3, the DNA is TGTGCCAGCAAACCTAGCGGCGGGAGTCTCCACGAGCAGTACTTC. It encodes CASKPSGGSLHEQYF.

The rearrangement uses TRBV27 and TRBJ2-7, with D tentatively TRBD1 (6 bases). V gave up 5 bases and J gave up 4 bases, with 15 bases separating them. The CDR3 extends over 14 amino acids. CDR1 and CDR2 (germline): MNHEY, SMNVEV (reference sequence). CDR3 loop: CASSPRGPRYEQYF. As DNA, the CDR3 is TGTGCCAGCAGTCCCAGGGGTCCAAGGTACGAGCAGTACTTC.

The V call is TRBV9, the J call TRBJ1-6, with D possibly TRBD1 on 6 matching bases. This CDR3 spans 16 amino acids. In germline, CDR1 is SGDLS, CDR2 YYNGEE. V was shortened by 5 bases and J by 8 bases, with 20 bases between the two germline ends. The CDR3 loop reads CASSAPRGTSDSPLHF. CDR3 coding DNA: TGTGCCAGCAGTGCCCCAAGGGGGACCAGCGATTCACCCCTCCACTTT. Filled out from reference TRBV9 and TRBJ1-6, the complete variable domain reads DSGVTQTPKHLITATGQRVTLRCSPRSGDLSVYWYQQSLDQGLQFLIQYYNGEERAKGNILERFSAQQFPDLHSELNLSSLELGDSALYFCASSAPRGTSDSPLHFGNGTRLTVT.

The V gene is TRBV7-6, the J gene TRBJ2-2; possible D gene TRBD2, 5 bases. The CDR3 spans 19 residues. From germline, CDR1 is SGHVS and CDR2 FNYEAQ. Trimming removed 2 bases at V and 0 bases at J, with 19 bases between. The DNA of the CDR3 is TGTGCCAGCAGCTTAAGGAAGGGAGCTGGAAACGCGAACACCGGGGAGCTGTTTTTT. It codes for CASSLRKGAGNANTGELFF.

This clone was seen a handful of times. The rearrangement uses TRBV19 and TRBJ1-1; tentative D call: TRBD1 (5 bases). Germline CDR1 is LNHDA and CDR2 is SQIVND (reference sequence). This CDR3 is 13 amino acids long. Deletions cut 11 bases from V and 0 bases from J, with 13 bases between. The CDR3 here is CAGAQGMNTEAFF. The CDR3 DNA is TGTGCCGGGGCTCAAGGGATGAACACTGAAGCTTTCTTT.

Points on this clone: The junction differs from germline at one of its ends, possibly a read error. This chain links TRBV7-9 with TRBJ2-7; D possibly corresponds to TRBD1 (5 bases). This CDR3 is built from 17 residues. Germline CDR1 and CDR2: SEHNR and FQNEAQ (reference sequence). This chain's CDR3 is CSSSAQSTRVTSYEQYF. CDR3 DNA: TGTTCCAGCAGTGCTCAGTCCACCAGGGTAACCTCCTACGAGCAGTACTTC.

This clone was seen once. The chain employs TRBV25-1 and TRBJ1-4, with 9 bases identical to TRBD1. From germline, CDR1 is MGHDK and CDR2 SYGVNS. The CDR3 has 15 residues. With V trimmed by 3 bases and J by 10 bases, 9 bases remained unmatched. The CDR3 DNA is TGTGCCAGCAGTGATCCGACAGGGGGAATTGGAAAACTGTTTTTT. Amino acids: CASSDPTGGIGKLFF. Complete variable domain (other parts from reference TRBV25-1 and TRBJ1-4): EADIYQTPRYLVIGTGKKITLECSQTMGHDKMYWYQQDPGMELHLIHYSYGVNSTEKGDLSSESTVSRIRTEHFPLTLESARPSHTSQYLCASSDPTGGIGKLFFGSGTQLSVL.

The chain is built from TRBV7-9 and TRBJ2-7; 10 bases map to TRBD1. From germline, CDR1 is SEHNR and CDR2 FQNEAQ (reference sequence). V trimming: 1 base; J trimming: 5 bases; junction bases outside the gene matches: 5. The length of the CDR3 is 15 residues. The CDR3 coding sequence is TGTGCCAGCAGCTTAGGGGGACAGGGGCCCCACGAGCAGTACTTC. Its translation is CASSLGGQGPHEQYF.